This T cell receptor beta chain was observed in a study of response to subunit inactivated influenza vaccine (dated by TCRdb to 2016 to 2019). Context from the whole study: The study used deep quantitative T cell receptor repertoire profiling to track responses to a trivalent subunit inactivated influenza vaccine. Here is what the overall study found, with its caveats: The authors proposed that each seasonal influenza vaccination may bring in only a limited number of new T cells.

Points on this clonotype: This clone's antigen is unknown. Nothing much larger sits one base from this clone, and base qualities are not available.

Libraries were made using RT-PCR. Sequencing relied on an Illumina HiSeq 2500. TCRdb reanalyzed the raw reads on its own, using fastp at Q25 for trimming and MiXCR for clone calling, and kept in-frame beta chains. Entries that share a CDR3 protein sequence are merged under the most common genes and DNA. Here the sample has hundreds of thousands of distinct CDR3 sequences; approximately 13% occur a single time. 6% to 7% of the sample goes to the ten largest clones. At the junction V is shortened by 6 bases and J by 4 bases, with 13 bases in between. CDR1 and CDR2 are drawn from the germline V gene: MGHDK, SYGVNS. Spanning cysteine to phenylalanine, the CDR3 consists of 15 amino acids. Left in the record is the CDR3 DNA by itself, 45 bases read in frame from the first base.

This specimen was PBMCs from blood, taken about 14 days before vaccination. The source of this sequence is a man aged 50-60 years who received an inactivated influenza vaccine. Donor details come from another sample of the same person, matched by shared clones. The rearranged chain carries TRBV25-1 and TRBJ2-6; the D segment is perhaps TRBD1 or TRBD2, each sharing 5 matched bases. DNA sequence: TGTGCCAGCAGGGGGAAGGGGACCGGGGCCAACGTCCTGACTTTC. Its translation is CASRGKGTGANVLTF.